The 5 T cell receptor beta chains presented below share a single source sample, sequenced in a study of Ad26.COV2.S vaccination and SARS-CoV-2 variants. Using immunoSEQ multiplex PCR, the repertoire was profiled, and TCRdb retains in-frame clones only, with some absent. This table holds around 300,000 clones, 65% to 90% found once. Described treatment: about 20 received Ad26.COV2.S at low or high dose, single or two shots; 5 received placebo; per-sample allocation not given. Repertoires come from day 63 after the first vaccine or placebo injection. The material sequenced was peripheral blood, taken in a trial of Ad26.COV2.S vaccine versus placebo. The receptor set was obtained from a person aged 18-60 years who received the Ad26.COV2.S COVID-19 vaccine or a placebo.

The chain is built from TRBV5-1 and TRBJ1-1; possible D gene TRBD1, 6 bases. V was clipped by 4 bases and J by 7 bases, with 23 bases between them. Germline-derived CDR1 and CDR2 are SGHRS and YFSETQ. This CDR3 region has 16 residues. The CDR3 here is CASSRRNLPGEHEAFF. The CDR3 coding sequence is TGCGCCAGCAGCCGACGGAACCTGCCAGGGGAACATGAAGCTTTCTTT.

CDR3 in amino acids: CASSIRAAYTDTQYF. CDR3 coding DNA: TGTGCCAGTAGTATTAGGGCAGCCTACACAGATACGCAGTATTTT. The V gene is TRBV19, the J gene TRBJ2-3, with no clear D. V was cut by 3 bases and J by 2 bases, with 12 bases left in between. Germline CDR1 and CDR2: LNHDA and SQIVND (reference sequence). CDR3 length: 15 amino acids.

The V and J genes are TRBV18 and TRBJ1-1; D gene unclear. V was cut by 3 bases and J by 0 bases, with 11 bases left in between. Germline CDR1 and CDR2: KGHSH and LQKENI. The CDR3 sequence is 15 residues long. Here the CDR3 reads CASSPVGIMNTEAFF. The CDR3 nucleotides read TGTGCCAGCTCACCGGTAGGGATTATGAACACTGAAGCTTTCTTT. Full variable domain (missing parts from reference TRBV18 and TRBJ1-1): NAGVMQNPRHLVRRRGQEARLRCSPMKGHSHVYWYRQLPEEGLKFMVYLQKENIIDESGMPKERFSAEFPKEGPSILRIQQVVRGDSAAYFCASSPVGIMNTEAFFGQGTRLTVV.

This CDR3 is CASSLGAFGTDTQYF. Here the CDR3 DNA reads TGTGCCAGCAGTTTAGGCGCGTTCGGCACAGATACGCAGTATTTT. V usage is TRBV28 and J usage is TRBJ2-3; D gene unclear. Trimming took 2 bases from V and 1 from J, leaving 10 bases between them. The CDR3 runs to 15 residues. Germline lookup yields CDR1 MDHEN and CDR2 SYDVKM.

The V call is TRBV4-1, the J call TRBJ2-7; D remains unclear. The CDR3 totals 15 residues. The germline V gene has CDR1 MGHRA and CDR2 YSYEKL. Trimming left V 1 base short and J 3 bases short, with 13 bases between. In DNA, the CDR3 is TGCGCCAGCAGCCAAGGGCCAGGCTCTATCTACGAGCAGTACTTC. This encodes CASSQGPGSIYEQYF.